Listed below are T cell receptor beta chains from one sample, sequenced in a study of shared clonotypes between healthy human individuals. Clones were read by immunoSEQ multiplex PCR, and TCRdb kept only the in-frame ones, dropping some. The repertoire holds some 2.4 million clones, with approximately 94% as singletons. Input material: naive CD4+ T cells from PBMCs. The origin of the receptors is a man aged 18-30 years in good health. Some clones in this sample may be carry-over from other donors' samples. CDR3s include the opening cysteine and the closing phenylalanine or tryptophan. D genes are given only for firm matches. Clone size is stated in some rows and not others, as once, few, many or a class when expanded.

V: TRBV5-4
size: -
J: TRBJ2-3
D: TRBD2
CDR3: CASSLVSSGMANTQYF
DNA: TGTGCCAGCAGCTTGGTTTCTAGCGGGATGGCGAATACGCAGTATTTT

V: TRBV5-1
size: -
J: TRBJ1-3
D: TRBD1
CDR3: CASSFGTDSGNTIYF
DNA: TGCGCCAGCAGCTTCGGGACAGACTCTGGAAACACCATATATTTT

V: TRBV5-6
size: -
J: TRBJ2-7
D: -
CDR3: CASSLIRRQGLTYEQYF
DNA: TGTGCCAGCAGCTTGATACGTCGGCAGGGCCTGACCTACGAGCAGTACTTC

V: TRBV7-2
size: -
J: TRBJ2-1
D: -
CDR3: CASSLASGSLWGHYNEQFF
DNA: TGTGCCAGCAGCTTAGCATCCGGGAGCTTATGGGGGCACTACAATGAGCAGTTCTTC

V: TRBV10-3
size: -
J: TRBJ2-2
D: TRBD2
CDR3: CAINTGLAGPNTGELFF
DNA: TGTGCCATCAACACGGGACTAGCGGGACCGAACACCGGGGAGCTGTTTTTT

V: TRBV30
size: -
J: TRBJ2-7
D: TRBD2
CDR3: CAWRATRLAGREPEQYF
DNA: TGTGCCTGGAGGGCCACCCGACTAGCGGGGAGAGAACCCGAGCAGTACTTC

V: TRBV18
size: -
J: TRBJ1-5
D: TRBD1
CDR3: CASSSQTGRNQPQHF
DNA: TGTGCCAGCTCATCTCAGACAGGGCGGAATCAGCCCCAGCATTTT

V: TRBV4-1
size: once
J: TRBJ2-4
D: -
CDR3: CASSQIDRAKNIQYF
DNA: TGCGCCAGCAGCCAAATAGACAGGGCCAAAAACATTCAGTACTTC

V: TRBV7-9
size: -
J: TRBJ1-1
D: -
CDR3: CASSGVGGIWVVAFF
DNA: TGTGCCAGCAGCGGAGTAGGGGGGATTTGGGTCGTAGCTTTCTTT

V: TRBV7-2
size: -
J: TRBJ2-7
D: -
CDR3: CASSLDHSEQYF
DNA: TGTGCCAGCAGCTTAGATCACTCCGAGCAGTACTTC

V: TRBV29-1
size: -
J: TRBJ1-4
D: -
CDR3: CSVGSATNEKLFF
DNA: TGCAGCGTTGGATCTGCAACTAATGAAAAACTGTTTTTT

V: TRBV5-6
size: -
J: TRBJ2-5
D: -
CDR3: CASSLPGRQQETQYF
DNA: TGTGCCAGCAGCTTACCGGGCCGCCAACAAGAGACCCAGTACTTC

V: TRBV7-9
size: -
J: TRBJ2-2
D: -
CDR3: CASSPSGELFF
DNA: TGTGCCAGCAGCCCTTCCGGGGAGCTGTTTTTT

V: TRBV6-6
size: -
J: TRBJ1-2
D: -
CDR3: CASRRTGTNYGYTF
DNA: TGTGCCAGCCGGCGGACGGGCACTAACTATGGCTACACCTTC

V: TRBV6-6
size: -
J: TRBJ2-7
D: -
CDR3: CASSYSLTGYEQYF
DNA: TGTGCCAGCAGTTACTCCTTGACAGGATACGAGCAGTACTTC

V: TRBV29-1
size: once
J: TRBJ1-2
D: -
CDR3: CSVEGGDMRGYTF
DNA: TGCAGCGTTGAAGGGGGGGACATGAGGGGCTACACCTTC

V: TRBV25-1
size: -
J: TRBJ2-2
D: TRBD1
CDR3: CASSESGTGETGELFF
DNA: TGTGCCAGCAGTGAATCGGGGACAGGGGAAACCGGGGAGCTGTTTTTT

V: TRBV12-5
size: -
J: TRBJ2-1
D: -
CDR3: CASGLVNAAQFF
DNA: TGTGCTAGTGGTTTGGTTAACGCCGCGCAGTTCTTC

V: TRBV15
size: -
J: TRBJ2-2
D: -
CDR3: CATGRAAGGTGELFF
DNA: TGTGCCACCGGCCGGGCCGCGGGTGGCACCGGGGAGCTGTTTTTT

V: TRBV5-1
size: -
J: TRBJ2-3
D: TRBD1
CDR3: CASSPGTGVRITDTQYF
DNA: TGCGCCAGCAGCCCCGGGACAGGGGTGCGAATTACAGATACGCAGTATTTT

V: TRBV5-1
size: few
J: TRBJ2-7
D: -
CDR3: CASSLGYEQYF
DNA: TGCGCCAGCAGCTTGGGGTACGAGCAGTACTTC

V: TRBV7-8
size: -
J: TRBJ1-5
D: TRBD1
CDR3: CASSLGTGDNQPQHF
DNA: TGTGCCAGCAGCTTGGGGACAGGGGATAATCAGCCCCAGCATTTT

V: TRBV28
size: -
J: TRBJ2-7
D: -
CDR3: CASSFDRVGEQYF
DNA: TGTGCCAGCAGTTTCGACCGCGTCGGCGAGCAGTACTTC

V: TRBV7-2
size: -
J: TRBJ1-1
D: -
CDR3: CASSQRLTEAFF
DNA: TGTGCCAGCAGCCAGCGGCTGACTGAAGCTTTCTTT

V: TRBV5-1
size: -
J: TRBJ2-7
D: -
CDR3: CASSFPGSYEQYF
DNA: TGCGCCAGCAGCTTCCCCGGGTCCTACGAGCAGTACTTC

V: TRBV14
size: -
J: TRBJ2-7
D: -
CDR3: CASSQGSSYEQYF
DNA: TGTGCCAGCAGCCAAGGAAGCTCCTACGAGCAGTACTTC

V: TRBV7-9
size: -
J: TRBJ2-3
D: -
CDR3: CASRIGAGTDTQYF
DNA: TGTGCCAGCCGAATCGGAGCGGGCACAGATACGCAGTATTTT

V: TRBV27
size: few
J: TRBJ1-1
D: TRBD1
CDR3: CASSPGTGGDTEAFF
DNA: TGTGCCAGCAGTCCCGGGACAGGGGGGGACACTGAAGCTTTCTTT

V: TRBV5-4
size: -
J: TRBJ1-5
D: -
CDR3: CASSLGPDQPQHF
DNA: TGTGCCAGCAGCTTGGGACCTGACCAGCCCCAGCATTTT

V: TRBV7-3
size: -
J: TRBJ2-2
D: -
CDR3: CASSSQGIGGELFF
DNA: TGTGCCAGCAGCTCACAGGGTATAGGCGGGGAGCTGTTTTTT

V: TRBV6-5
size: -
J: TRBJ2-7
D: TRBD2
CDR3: CASSLLAGAEQYF
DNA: TGTGCCAGCAGCCTACTAGCGGGAGCCGAGCAGTACTTC

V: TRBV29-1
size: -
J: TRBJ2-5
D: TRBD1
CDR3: CSGRQGVEAQYF
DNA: TGCAGCGGAAGACAGGGGGTGGAGGCCCAGTACTTC

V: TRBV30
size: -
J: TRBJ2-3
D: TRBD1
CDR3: CAWSGDRGPGSTDTQYF
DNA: TGTGCCTGGAGTGGGGACAGGGGGCCTGGTAGCACAGATACGCAGTATTTT

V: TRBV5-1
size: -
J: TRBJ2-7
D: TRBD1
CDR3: CASSRGQESYEQYF
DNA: TGCGCCAGCAGCAGGGGACAGGAGTCCTACGAGCAGTACTTC

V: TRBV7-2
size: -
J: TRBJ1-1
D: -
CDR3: CASSRRGWGTNTEAFF
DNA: TGTGCCAGCAGCCGAAGGGGTTGGGGGACGAACACTGAAGCTTTCTTT

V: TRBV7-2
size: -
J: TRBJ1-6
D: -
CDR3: CASSQDRDSPLHF
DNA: TGTGCCAGCAGCCAAGACAGAGATTCACCCCTCCACTTT

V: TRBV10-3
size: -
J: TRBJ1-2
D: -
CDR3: CAISEVSKENYGYTF
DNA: TGTGCCATCAGTGAGGTCAGTAAGGAAAACTATGGCTACACCTTC

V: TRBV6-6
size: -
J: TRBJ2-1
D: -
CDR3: CASSLRYNEQFF
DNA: TGTGCCAGCAGTTTGCGCTACAATGAGCAGTTCTTC

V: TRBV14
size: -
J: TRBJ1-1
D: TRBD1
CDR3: CASSQRMRQGAEAFF
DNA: TGTGCCAGCAGCCAAAGGATGCGACAGGGAGCAGAAGCTTTCTTT

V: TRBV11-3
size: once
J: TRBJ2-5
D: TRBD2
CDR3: CASSPGLAVQETQYF
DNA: TGTGCCAGCAGCCCGGGACTAGCGGTCCAAGAGACCCAGTACTTC

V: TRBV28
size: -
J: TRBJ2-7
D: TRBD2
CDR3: CGAGGSYEQYF
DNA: TGCGGAGCGGGAGGATCGTACGAGCAGTACTTC

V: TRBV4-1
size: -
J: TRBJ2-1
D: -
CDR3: CASSQPIPRMAEQFF
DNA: TGCGCCAGCAGCCAACCCATCCCGAGGATGGCAGAGCAGTTCTTC

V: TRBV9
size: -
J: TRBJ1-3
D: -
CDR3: CASSAETAPFSGNTIYF
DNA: TGTGCCAGCAGCGCAGAGACTGCCCCCTTCTCTGGAAACACCATATATTTT

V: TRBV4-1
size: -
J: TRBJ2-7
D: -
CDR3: CASSQNGVFEQYF
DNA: TGCGCCAGCAGCCAGAATGGGGTTTTCGAGCAGTACTTC

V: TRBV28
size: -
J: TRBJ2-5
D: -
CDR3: CASSWRDRGETQYF
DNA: TGTGCCAGCAGTTGGCGGGACCGTGGTGAGACCCAGTACTTC

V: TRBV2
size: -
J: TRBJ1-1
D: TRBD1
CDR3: CASSEDRVLMNTEAFF
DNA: TGTGCCAGCAGTGAGGACAGGGTGCTCATGAACACTGAAGCTTTCTTT

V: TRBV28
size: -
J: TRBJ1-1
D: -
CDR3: CASSLHGFISGDRRSRAFF
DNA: TGTGCCAGCAGTCTCCATGGGTTTATTTCCGGGGATCGTCGGTCTCGAGCTTTCTTT

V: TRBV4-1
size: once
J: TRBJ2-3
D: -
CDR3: CASSQGGVAADTQYF
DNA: TGCGCCAGCAGCCAAGGGGGGGTAGCGGCAGATACGCAGTATTTT

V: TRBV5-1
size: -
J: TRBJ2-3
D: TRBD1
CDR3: CASSVGQGSVTQYF
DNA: TGCGCCAGCAGCGTAGGACAGGGATCCGTTACGCAGTATTTT

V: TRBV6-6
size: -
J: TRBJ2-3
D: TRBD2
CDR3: CASSTLAGATDTQYF
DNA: TGTGCCAGCAGCACCCTAGCGGGAGCCACAGATACGCAGTATTTT

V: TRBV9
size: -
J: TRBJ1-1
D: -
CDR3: CASSRKGGEAFF
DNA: TGTGCCAGCAGCCGAAAAGGGGGTGAAGCTTTCTTT

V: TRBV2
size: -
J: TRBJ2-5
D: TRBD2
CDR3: CASAREGRETQYF
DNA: TGTGCCAGCGCGCGGGAGGGGAGAGAGACCCAGTACTTC

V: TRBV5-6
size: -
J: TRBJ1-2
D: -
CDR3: CASSRTPRVLLNYGYTF
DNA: TGTGCCAGCAGCCGAACTCCGCGGGTCTTACTCAACTATGGCTACACCTTC

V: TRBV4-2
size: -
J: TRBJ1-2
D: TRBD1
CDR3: CASTPRALPGQGRIGYTF
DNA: TGTGCCAGCACCCCTCGGGCCCTTCCCGGACAGGGGAGGATAGGCTACACCTTC

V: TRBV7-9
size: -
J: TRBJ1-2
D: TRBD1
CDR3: CASSSTGGSGYGYTF
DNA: TGTGCCAGCAGCTCCACAGGGGGATCAGGATATGGCTACACCTTC

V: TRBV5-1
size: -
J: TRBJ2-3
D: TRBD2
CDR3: CASSFGLADTDTQYF
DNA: TGCGCCAGCAGCTTTGGACTAGCGGACACAGATACGCAGTATTTT

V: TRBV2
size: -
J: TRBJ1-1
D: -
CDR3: CASRPTPGGNTEAFF
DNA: TGTGCCAGCAGACCTACACCAGGTGGAAACACTGAAGCTTTCTTT